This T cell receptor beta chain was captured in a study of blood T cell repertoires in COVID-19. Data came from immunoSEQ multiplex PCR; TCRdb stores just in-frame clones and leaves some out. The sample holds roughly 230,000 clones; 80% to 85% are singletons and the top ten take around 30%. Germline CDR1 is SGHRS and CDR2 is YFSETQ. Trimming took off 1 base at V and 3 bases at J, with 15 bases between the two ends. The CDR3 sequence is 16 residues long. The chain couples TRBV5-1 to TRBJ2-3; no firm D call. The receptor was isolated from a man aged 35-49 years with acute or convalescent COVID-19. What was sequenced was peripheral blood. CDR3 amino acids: CASSLMIAALTDTQYF. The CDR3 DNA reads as TGCGCCAGCAGCTTGATGATAGCTGCCCTGACAGATACGCAGTATTTT. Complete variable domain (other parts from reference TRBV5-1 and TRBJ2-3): KAGVTQTPRYLIKTRGQQVTLSCSPISGHRSVSWYQQTPGQGLQFLFEYFSETQRNKGNFPGRFSGRQFSNSRSEMNVSTLELGDSALYLCASSLMIAALTDTQYFGPGTRLTVL.